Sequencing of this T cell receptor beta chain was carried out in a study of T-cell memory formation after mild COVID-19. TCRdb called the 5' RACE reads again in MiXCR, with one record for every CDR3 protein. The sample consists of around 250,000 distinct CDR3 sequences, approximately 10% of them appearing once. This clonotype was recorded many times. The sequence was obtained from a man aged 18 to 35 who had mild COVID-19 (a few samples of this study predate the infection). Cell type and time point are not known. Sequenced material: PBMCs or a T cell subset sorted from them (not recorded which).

This CDR3 is CASSPSQARGEKLFF. The CDR3 DNA follows: TGTGCCAGCAGCCCCTCACAGGCTCGGGGGGAAAAACTGTTTTTT. The gene calls are TRBV7-2 and TRBJ1-4; the D gene is possibly TRBD1 (5 bases). CDR3 length equals 15 residues. Germline V gene lookup returns CDR1 SGHTA and CDR2 FQGNSA. V lost 5 bases and J lost 8, with 18 bases in between.